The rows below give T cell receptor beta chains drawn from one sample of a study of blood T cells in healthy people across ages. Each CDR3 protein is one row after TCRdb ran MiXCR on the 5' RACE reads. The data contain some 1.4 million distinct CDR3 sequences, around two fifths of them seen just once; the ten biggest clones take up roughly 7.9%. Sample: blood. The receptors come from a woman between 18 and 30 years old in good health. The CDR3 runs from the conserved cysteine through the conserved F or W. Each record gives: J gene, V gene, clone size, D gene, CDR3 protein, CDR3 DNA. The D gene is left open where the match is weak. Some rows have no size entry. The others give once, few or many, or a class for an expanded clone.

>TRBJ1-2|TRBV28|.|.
CASSLSRPNYGYTF
TGTGCCAGCAGTTTAAGCAGGCCCAACTATGGCTACACCTTC
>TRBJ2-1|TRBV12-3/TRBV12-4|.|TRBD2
CASSLRAGVYNEQFF
TGTGCCAGCAGTTTGCGAGCGGGAGTGTACAATGAGCAGTTCTTC
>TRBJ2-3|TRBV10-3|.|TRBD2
CAIRSGTSGRSSTDTQYF
TGTGCCATCAGGTCCGGGACTAGCGGGAGATCTAGCACAGATACGCAGTATTTT
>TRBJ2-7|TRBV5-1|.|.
CASSSALVASVEQYF
TGCGCCAGCAGCTCGGCGCTGGTAGCTAGCGTTGAGCAGTACTTC
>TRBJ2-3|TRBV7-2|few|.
CASSLGLRGQGTDTQYF
TGTGCCAGCAGCTTAGGTCTGCGGGGGCAGGGCACAGATACGCAGTATTTT
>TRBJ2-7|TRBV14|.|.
CASSRQGTNSYEQYF
TGTGCCAGCAGCCGCCAAGGGACAAACTCCTACGAGCAGTACTTC
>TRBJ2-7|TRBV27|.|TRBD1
CACGQGTYEQYF
TGTGCCTGCGGACAGGGGACCTACGAGCAGTACTTC
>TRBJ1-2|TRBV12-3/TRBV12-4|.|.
CASRRMTANYGYTF
TGTGCCAGCAGGAGAATGACAGCTAACTATGGCTACACCTTC
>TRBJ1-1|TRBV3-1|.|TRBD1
CASSQRDRSPFF
TGTGCCAGTAGCCAGAGGGACAGGAGCCCTTTCTTT
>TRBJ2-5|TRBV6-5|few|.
CASSYGRGAIETQYF
TGTGCCAGCAGTTACGGCCGGGGGGCAATCGAGACCCAGTACTTC
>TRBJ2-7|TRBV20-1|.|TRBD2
CSARHPGGTSEEQYF
TGCAGTGCTAGGCACCCAGGAGGGACTAGCGAGGAGCAGTACTTC
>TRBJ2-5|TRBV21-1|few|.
CASSAGTSGPQYF
TGTGCCAGCAGCGCAGGGACTAGCGGACCGCAGTACTTC
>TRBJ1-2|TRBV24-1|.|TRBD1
CATSAGTGYGYTF
TGTGCCACCAGTGCAGGGACAGGCTATGGCTACACCTTC
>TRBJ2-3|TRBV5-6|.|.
CASSLVPGGRTDTQYF
TGTGCCAGCAGCTTGGTTCCCGGGGGCCGCACAGATACGCAGTATTTT
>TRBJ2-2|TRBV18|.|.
CASSPLASDTGELFF
TGTGCCAGCTCACCCCTAGCGTCCGACACCGGGGAGCTGTTTTTT
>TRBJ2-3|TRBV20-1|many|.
CSARDPTDTQYF
TGCAGTGCTAGAGATCCCACAGATACGCAGTATTTT
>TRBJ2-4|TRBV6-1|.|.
CASSVFRDEIQYF
TGTGCCAGCAGTGTATTCAGGGACGAGATTCAGTACTTC
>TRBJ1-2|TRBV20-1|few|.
CSASSQDSANYGYTF
TGCAGCGCCTCGAGTCAGGACAGCGCTAACTATGGCTACACCTTC
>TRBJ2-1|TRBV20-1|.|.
CSARDSSSYNEQFF
TGCAGTGCCCGGGACTCTAGCTCCTACAATGAGCAGTTCTTC
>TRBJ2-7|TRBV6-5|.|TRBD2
CASSYALAANNEQYF
TGTGCCAGCAGTTACGCACTAGCGGCGAACAATGAGCAGTACTTC
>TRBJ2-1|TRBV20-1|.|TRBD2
CSARDLSGSNDEQFF
TGCAGTGCTAGAGATCTTAGCGGGAGTAATGATGAGCAGTTCTTC
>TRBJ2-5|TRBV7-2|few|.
CASSFGSFRGETQYF
TGTGCCAGCAGCTTCGGGTCTTTCCGAGGAGAGACCCAGTACTTC
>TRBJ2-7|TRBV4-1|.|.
CASSPSVGAYEQYF
TGCGCCAGCAGCCCCTCGGTAGGGGCCTACGAGCAGTACTTC
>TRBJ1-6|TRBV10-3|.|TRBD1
CAISSGQGARVGDSPLHF
TGTGCCATCAGCTCGGGACAGGGGGCTCGAGTGGGGGATTCACCCCTCCACTTT
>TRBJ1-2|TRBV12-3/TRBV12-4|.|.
CASSLGQLGYTF
TGTGCCAGCAGTTTAGGGCAGTTGGGCTACACCTTC
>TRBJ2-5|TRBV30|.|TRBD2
CAWSPLAGQETQYF
TGTGCCTGGAGTCCCCTAGCGGGCCAAGAGACCCAGTACTTC
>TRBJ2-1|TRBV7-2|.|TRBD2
CASSPIGLAGASSYNEQFF
TGTGCCAGCAGCCCCATCGGACTAGCGGGAGCAAGCTCCTACAATGAGCAGTTCTTC
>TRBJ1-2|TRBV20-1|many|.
CSASDVKNYGYTF
TGCAGTGCTAGTGACGTCAAAAACTATGGCTACACCTTC
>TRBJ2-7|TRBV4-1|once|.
CASSQPAGQRFSSYNEQYF
TGCGCCAGCAGCCAGCCCGCTGGACAGCGATTTAGCTCCTACAATGAGCAGTACTTC
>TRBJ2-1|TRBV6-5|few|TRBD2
CASSGGTSGEGEQFF
TGTGCCAGCAGTGGAGGGACTAGTGGGGAGGGTGAGCAGTTCTTC
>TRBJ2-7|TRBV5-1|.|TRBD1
CASSLARQGVYEQYF
TGCGCCAGCAGCTTGGCCAGGCAGGGGGTCTACGAGCAGTACTTC
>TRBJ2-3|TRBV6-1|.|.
CASSGNSQTDTQYF
TGTGCCAGCAGTGGAAACAGCCAGACAGATACGCAGTATTTT
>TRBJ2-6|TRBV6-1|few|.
CASHGLTWGSGANVLTF
TGTGCCAGCCATGGACTAACTTGGGGCTCTGGGGCCAACGTCCTGACTTTC
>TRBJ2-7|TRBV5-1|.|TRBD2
CASSLPYGASGGTTHSYEQYF
TGCGCCAGCAGCTTGCCCTATGGAGCTAGCGGGGGGACCACCCACTCCTACGAGCAGTACTTC
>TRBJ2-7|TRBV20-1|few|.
CSAPKGGGIYEQYF
TGCAGTGCACCGAAGGGGGGGGGCATCTACGAGCAGTACTTC
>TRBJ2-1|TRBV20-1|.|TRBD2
CSAGSGRASNEQFF
TGCAGTGCTGGTAGTGGGAGGGCCAGTAATGAGCAGTTCTTC
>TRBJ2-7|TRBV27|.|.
CASSLSGQSTYEQYF
TGTGCCAGCAGTTTATCTGGACAGAGTACCTACGAGCAGTACTTC
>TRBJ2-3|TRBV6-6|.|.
CASREGGPDTQYF
TGTGCCAGCAGGGAGGGGGGTCCAGATACGCAGTATTTT
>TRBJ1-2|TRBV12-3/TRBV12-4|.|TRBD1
CASSHQDRADYGYTF
TGTGCCAGCAGTCACCAGGACAGGGCGGACTATGGCTACACCTTC
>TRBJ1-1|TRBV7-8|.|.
CASSHRTRSHTEAFF
TGTGCCAGCAGCCACCGGACCAGGAGTCACACTGAAGCTTTCTTT
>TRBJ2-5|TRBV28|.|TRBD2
CASSPRTREQYF
TGTGCCAGCAGCCCCCGAACGCGGGAGCAGTACTTC
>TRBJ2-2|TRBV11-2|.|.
CASSLDGGGRLSTGELFF
TGTGCCAGCAGCTTAGATGGGGGGGGCCGACTCAGCACCGGGGAGCTGTTTTTT
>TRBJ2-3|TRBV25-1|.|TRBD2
CVSLPAGGRGDTQYF
TGTGTCAGCCTTCCCGCGGGGGGGCGTGGAGATACGCAGTATTTT
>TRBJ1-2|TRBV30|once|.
CAWSAWTYGYTF
TGTGCCTGGAGTGCGTGGACCTATGGCTACACCTTC
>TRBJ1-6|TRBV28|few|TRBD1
CASSIQGGVRSPLHF
TGTGCCAGCAGTATCCAGGGGGGGGTTCGGTCACCCCTCCACTTT
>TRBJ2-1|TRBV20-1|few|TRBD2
CSARVTGLAGKIYSYNEQFF
TGCAGTGCTAGAGTAACGGGACTAGCGGGAAAGATATACTCCTACAATGAGCAGTTCTTC
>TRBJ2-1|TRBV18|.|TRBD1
CASSPPLGTGKNEQFF
TGTGCCAGCTCACCTCCATTGGGGACAGGGAAGAATGAGCAGTTCTTC
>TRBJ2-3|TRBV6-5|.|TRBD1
CASSTRQGASTDTQYF
TGTGCCAGCAGTACCAGACAGGGGGCGAGCACAGATACGCAGTATTTT
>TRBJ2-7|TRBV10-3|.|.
CAISAGYEQYF
TGTGCCATCAGTGCGGGTTACGAGCAGTACTTC
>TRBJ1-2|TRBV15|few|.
CATSNQARGAANYGYTF
TGTGCCACCAGCAACCAGGCTCGGGGGGCTGCGAACTATGGCTACACCTTC
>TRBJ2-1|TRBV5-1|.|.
CASSQGSSSSYNEQFF
TGCGCCAGCAGCCAAGGTAGCTCGAGCTCCTACAATGAGCAGTTCTTC
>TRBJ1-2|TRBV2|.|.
CATTLVPNYGYTF
TGTGCCACCACACTGGTACCTAACTATGGCTACACCTTC
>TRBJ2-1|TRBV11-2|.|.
CASSLGGTSAYNEQFF
TGTGCCAGCAGCTTGGGCGGGACGAGTGCCTACAATGAGCAGTTCTTC
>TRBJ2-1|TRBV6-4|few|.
CASAGTDNEQFF
TGTGCCAGCGCCGGGACTGACAATGAGCAGTTCTTC
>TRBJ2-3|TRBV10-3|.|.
CAISASVSTDTQYF
TGTGCCATCAGCGCTTCAGTGAGCACAGATACGCAGTATTTT